The 5 T cell receptor beta chains reported below all come from one sample, sequenced in a study of beta chain features in type 1 diabetes. The whole isolated RNA underwent reverse transcription, so sequencing captured expressed TCRB transcripts. Using immunoSEQ multiplex PCR, the repertoire was profiled, and TCRdb retains in-frame clones only, with some absent. The repertoire holds hundreds of thousands of clones, with 17% as singletons. The material sequenced was naive CD4+ T cells from blood. These receptors were taken from a woman under 30 in good health.

This clone was counted only a few times. V and J are TRBV20-1 and TRBJ1-1; D ambiguous. CDR3 length equals 11 residues. The germline V gene encodes CDR1 DFQATT and CDR2 SNEGSKA (reference sequence). Trimming left V 6 bases short and J 4 bases short, with 9 bases between. CDR3 nucleotides: TGCAGTGCAAAGATGGCCACTGAAGCTTTCTTT. As protein: CSAKMATEAFF.

This chain uses TRBV11-2 with TRBJ2-1; 8 bases fit TRBD2. The CDR3 consists of 15 residues. Germline CDR1 reads SGHAT; CDR2 reads FQNNGV. V lost 6 bases to trimming and J lost 4 bases; unmatched junction nucleotides: 8. The DNA for the CDR3 is TGTGCCAGCAGGTACCCCGGGGGGGCTTACAATGAGCAGTTCTTC. Protein sequence: CASRYPGGAYNEQFF. The whole variable domain, remainder taken from reference TRBV11-2 and TRBJ2-1, is EAGVAQSPRYKIIEKRQSVAFWCNPISGHATLYWYQQILGQGPKLLIQFQNNGVVDDSQLPKDRFSAERLKGVDSTLKIQPAKLEDSAVYLCASRYPGGAYNEQFFGPGTRLTVL.

This clone has only a few counts. CDR3 loop: CASRLNIQPQHF. CDR3 nucleotide sequence: TGTGCCAGCAGGTTAAACATCCAGCCCCAGCATTTT. The rearrangement joins TRBV6-5 to TRBJ1-5; the D is unclear. CDR3 length: 12 amino acids. Trimming removed 6 bases from V and 7 bases from J, with 10 bases in between. CDR1 is MNHEY, CDR2 SVGAGI, per germline.

This clone was detected once. The rearrangement joins TRBV5-1 to TRBJ2-6; the D gene could be TRBD1 or TRBD2 (5 bases each). The germline V gene has CDR1 SGHRS and CDR2 YFSETQ. The CDR3 is 14 residues long. V was shortened by 4 bases and J by 2 bases, with 7 bases between the two germline ends. The CDR3 sequence: CASSPGPGANVLTF. CDR3 nucleotide sequence: TGCGCCAGCAGCCCGGGACCTGGGGCCAACGTCCTGACTTTC.

There are a few counts of this clone. The V call is TRBV27, the J call TRBJ2-3; D is possibly TRBD2 (5 bases). Germline assignment: CDR1 MNHEY and CDR2 SMNVEV (reference sequence). The germline V and J ends were trimmed by 10 bases and 4 bases, with 27 bases remaining between them. The CDR3 runs to 17 residues. This CDR3 is CATGVASVAGPADTQYF. Written as DNA, the CDR3 is TGTGCCACCGGGGTAGCGAGTGTCGCTGGTCCAGCAGATACGCAGTATTTT.